This T cell receptor beta chain was sequenced during a study of CD4+ T cells in melanoma. CDR1 SGHRS and CDR2 YFSETQ come from the germline V gene. Trimming took 4 bases from V and 6 from J; bases not matched to a gene: 7. The CDR3 length is 15 residues. Using immunoSEQ multiplex PCR, the repertoire was profiled, and TCRdb retains in-frame clones only, with some absent. The sample shows more than 15,000 clones, roughly 80% of them seen only once. This chain uses TRBV5-1 with TRBJ2-1; 10 bases fit TRBD2. This TCR derives from a human donor with melanoma. Sequencing used cells from a culture (not recorded whether cultured in vitro). CDR3 protein: CASSALAGGPNEQFF. The CDR3 nucleotides read TGCGCCAGCAGCGCATTAGCGGGGGGCCCCAATGAGCAGTTCTTC.